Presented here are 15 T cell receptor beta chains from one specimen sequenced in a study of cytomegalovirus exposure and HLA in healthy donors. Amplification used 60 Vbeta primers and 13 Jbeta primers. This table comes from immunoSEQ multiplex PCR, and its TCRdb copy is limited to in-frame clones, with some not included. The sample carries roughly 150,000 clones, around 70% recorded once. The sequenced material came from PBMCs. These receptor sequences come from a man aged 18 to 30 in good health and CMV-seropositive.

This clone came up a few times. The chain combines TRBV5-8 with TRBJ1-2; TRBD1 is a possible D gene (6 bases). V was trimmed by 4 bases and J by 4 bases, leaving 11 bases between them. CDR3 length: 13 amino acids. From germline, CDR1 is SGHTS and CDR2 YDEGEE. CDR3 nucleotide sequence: TGTGCCAGCAGCCGAACAGGGAGCTATGGCTACACCTTC. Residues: CASSRTGSYGYTF.

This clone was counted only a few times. The CDR3: CASSLGGTGQFTLHF. CDR3 coding DNA: TGTGCCAGCAGCTTAGGAGGCACAGGTCAATTCACCCTCCACTTT. V usage is TRBV7-9 and J usage is TRBJ1-6; a possible D gene is TRBD1 (5 bases). Trimming took off 1 base at V and 14 bases at J, with 18 bases between the two ends. Germline V gene sequence: CDR1 SEHNR, CDR2 FQNEAQ (reference sequence). The CDR3 has 15 residues.

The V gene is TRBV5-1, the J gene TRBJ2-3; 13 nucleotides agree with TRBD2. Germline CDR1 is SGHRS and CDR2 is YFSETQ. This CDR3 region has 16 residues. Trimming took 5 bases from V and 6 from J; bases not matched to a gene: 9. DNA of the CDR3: TGCGCCAGCAGTCCTCGACTAGCGGGGGGCCGGGATACGCAGTATTTT. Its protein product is CASSPRLAGGRDTQYF.

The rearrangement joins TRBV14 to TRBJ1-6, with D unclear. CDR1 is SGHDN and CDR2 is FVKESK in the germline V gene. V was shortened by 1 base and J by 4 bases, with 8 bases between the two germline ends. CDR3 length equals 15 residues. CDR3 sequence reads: CASSQVRAYNSPLHF. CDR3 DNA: TGTGCCAGCAGCCAAGTGAGGGCATATAATTCACCCCTCCACTTT.

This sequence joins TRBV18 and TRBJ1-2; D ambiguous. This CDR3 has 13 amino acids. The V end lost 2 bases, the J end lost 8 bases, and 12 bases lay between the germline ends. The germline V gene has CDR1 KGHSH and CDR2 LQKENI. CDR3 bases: TGTGCCAGCTCACCATCGGAGGTCAGAGGCTACACCTTC. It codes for CASSPSEVRGYTF. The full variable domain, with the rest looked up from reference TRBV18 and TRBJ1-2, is NAGVMQNPRHLVRRRGQEARLRCSPMKGHSHVYWYRQLPEEGLKFMVYLQKENIIDESGMPKERFSAEFPKEGPSILRIQQVVRGDSAAYFCASSPSEVRGYTFGSGTRLTVV.

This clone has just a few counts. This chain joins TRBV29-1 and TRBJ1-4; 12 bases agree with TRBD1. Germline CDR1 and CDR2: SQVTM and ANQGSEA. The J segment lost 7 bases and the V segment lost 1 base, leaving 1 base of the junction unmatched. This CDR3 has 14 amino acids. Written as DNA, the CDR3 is TGCAGCGTTGAAGTGGGACAGGGGGCTGAAAAACTGTTTTTT. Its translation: CSVEVGQGAEKLFF.

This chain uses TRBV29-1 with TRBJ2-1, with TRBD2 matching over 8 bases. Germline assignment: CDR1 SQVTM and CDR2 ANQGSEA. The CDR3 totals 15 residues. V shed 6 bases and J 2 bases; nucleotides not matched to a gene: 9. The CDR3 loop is CSVGPQREPYNEQFF. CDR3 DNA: TGCAGCGTGGGCCCCCAGCGGGAGCCCTACAATGAGCAGTTCTTC.

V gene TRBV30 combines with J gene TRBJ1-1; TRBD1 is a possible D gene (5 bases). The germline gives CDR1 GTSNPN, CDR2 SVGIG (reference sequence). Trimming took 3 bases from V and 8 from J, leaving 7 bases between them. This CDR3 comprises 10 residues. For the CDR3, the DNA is TGTGCCTGGAGACAGGACGAAGCTTTCTTT. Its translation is CAWRQDEAFF.

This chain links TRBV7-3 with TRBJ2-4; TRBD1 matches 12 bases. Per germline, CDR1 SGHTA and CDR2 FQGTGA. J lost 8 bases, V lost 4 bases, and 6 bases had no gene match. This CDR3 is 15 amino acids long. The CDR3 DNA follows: TGTGCCAGCAGCTCGCTAGGGACAGGGGGCTACATTCAGTACTTC. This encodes CASSSLGTGGYIQYF.

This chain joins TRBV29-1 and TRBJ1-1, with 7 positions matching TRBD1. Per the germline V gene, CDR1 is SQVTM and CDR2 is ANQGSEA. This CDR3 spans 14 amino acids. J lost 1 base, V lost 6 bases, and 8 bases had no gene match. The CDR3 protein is CSVPGTEKNTEAFF. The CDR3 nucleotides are TGCAGCGTGCCCGGGACAGAGAAGAACACTGAAGCTTTCTTT. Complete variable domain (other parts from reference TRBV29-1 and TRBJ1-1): SAVISQKPSRDICQRGTSLTIQCQVDSQVTMMFWYRQQPGQSLTLIATANQGSEATYESGFVIDKFPISRPNLTFSTLTVSNMSPEDSSIYLCSVPGTEKNTEAFFGQGTRLTVV.

The CDR3 sequence: CASSGLADNQETQYF. As DNA, the CDR3 is TGTGCCAGCAGTGGCCTAGCGGACAACCAAGAGACCCAGTACTTC. The chain has TRBV25-1 and TRBJ2-5; TRBD2 aligns across 7 bases. This CDR3 region has 15 residues. J was trimmed by 0 bases and V by 4 bases; bases with no gene match: 5. Per germline, CDR1 MGHDK and CDR2 SYGVNS.

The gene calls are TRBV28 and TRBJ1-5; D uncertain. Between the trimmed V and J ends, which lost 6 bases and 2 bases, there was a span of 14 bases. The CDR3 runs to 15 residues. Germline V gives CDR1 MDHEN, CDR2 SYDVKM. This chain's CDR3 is CASREEVPGNQPQHF. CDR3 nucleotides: TGTGCCAGCAGAGAAGAGGTCCCCGGCAATCAGCCCCAGCATTTT.

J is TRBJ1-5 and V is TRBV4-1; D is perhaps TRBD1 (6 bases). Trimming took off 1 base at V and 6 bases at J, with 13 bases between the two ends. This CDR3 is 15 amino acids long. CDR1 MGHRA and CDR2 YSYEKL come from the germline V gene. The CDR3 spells CASSQAHREGQPQHF. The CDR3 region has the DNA TGCGCCAGCAGCCAAGCGCACAGGGAAGGTCAGCCCCAGCATTTT.

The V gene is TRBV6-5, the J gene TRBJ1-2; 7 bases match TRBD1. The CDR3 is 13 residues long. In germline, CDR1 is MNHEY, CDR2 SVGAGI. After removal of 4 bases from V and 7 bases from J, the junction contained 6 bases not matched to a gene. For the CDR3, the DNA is TGTGCCAGCAGTTCGGGACAGAGAGGTGGCTACACCTTC. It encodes CASSSGQRGGYTF.

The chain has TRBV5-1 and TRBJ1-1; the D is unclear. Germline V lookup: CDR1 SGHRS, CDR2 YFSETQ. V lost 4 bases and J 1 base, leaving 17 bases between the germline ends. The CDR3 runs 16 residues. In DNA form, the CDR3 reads TGCGCCAGCAGCAATAGGCCGGGAACGGGGAACACTGAAGCTTTCTTT. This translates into CASSNRPGTGNTEAFF.